The clone carrying this T cell receptor beta chain was found a few times. The antigen remains unidentified. This record comes from a study of CD8 T cells in ankylosing spondylitis. By quantitative 5'-RACE with molecular barcodes, the TCR beta libraries were made. TCRdb redid the calling of the 5' RACE reads with MiXCR, one entry per CDR3 protein. The sample records about 36,000 distinct CDR3 sequences, around 15% being singletons. Study-wide results and caveats: Roughly eight highly homologous variants made up a TCR beta motif that seemed to typify ankylosing spondylitis blood. As reported, disease-linked clones showed significant enrichment in matched ankylosing spondylitis synovial fluid.

The CDR3 spans 14 residues. Germline V gene sequence: CDR1 MNHNS, CDR2 SASEGT. Germline trimming cut 8 bases from V and 7 bases from J; bases unmatched to any gene: 3. This chain uses TRBV6-1 with TRBJ2-2; 14 bases are a match to TRBD2. This clonotype was sampled from a male donor with ankylosing spondylitis. The sample was synovial fluid, either unsorted or a sorted T cell fraction (not recorded which). Here the CDR3 DNA reads TGTGCCAGCTGGACTAGCGGGGGGCACGGGGAGCTGTTTTTT. It encodes CASWTSGGHGELFF.